Shown below are 17 T cell receptor beta chains from a single sample sequenced in a study of cytomegalovirus exposure and HLA in healthy donors. In the PCR, 60 Vbeta and 13 Jbeta primers were used. Here immunoSEQ multiplex PCR was the method, and the copy in TCRdb shows in-frame clones only, minus some. The sample records about 160,000 clones, more than 75% being singletons. Sample: PBMCs. All receptors derive from a man aged 18 to 29 in good health and CMV-seropositive.

The gene calls are TRBV6-1 and TRBJ2-1, with TRBD2 as a possible D gene (6 bases). Per germline, CDR1 MNHNS and CDR2 SASEGT. The CDR3 runs to 14 residues. Between the trimmed V and J ends, which lost 6 bases and 4 bases, there was a span of 13 bases. The CDR3 sequence is CASSPTGEYNEQFF. DNA of the CDR3: TGTGCCAGCAGCCCCACGGGGGAGTACAATGAGCAGTTCTTC.

This clone was seen a single time. J is TRBJ2-5 and V is TRBV12-5; D uncertain. The DNA end favors TRBJ2-7, so the J call may be wrong. From germline, CDR1 is LGHNT and CDR2 FRNRAP. CDR3 length: 12 amino acids. This CDR3 is CASGLVIYEQYF. CDR3 in DNA: TGTGCTAGTGGTTTGGTCATATACGAGCAGTACTTC.

The table lists this clone with a few counts. The chain is built from TRBV19 and TRBJ1-1; D may be TRBD1 (6 bases). Trimming removed 4 bases at V and 6 bases at J, with 12 bases between. The germline CDR1 and CDR2 sequences are LNHDA and SQIVND (reference sequence). The CDR3 is 13 amino acids. CDR3 nucleotide sequence: TGTGCCAGTAGTACAAGCCAGGGGCCTGAAGCTTTCTTT. It specifies CASSTSQGPEAFF.

CDR3 sequence: CASSWERDYEQYF. The CDR3, as DNA: TGTGCCAGCAGCTGGGAGCGGGACTACGAGCAGTACTTC. V gene TRBV5-6 combines with J gene TRBJ2-7; TRBD2 matches 7 bases. This CDR3 has 13 residues. J gave up 3 bases and V 3 bases, and 3 bases lay outside the gene matches. The germline gives CDR1 SGHDT, CDR2 YYEEEE.

V is TRBV11-3 and J is TRBJ2-7, with TRBD2 identical over 7 bases. Germline V gene lookup returns CDR1 SGHNT and CDR2 YENEEA. V lost 0 bases to trimming and J lost 7 bases; unmatched junction nucleotides: 6. This CDR3 has 14 amino acids. CDR3 in DNA: TGTGCCAGCAGCTTAGATCGGGGGAGGGGAGAGCAGTACTTC. Its translation: CASSLDRGRGEQYF.

V gene TRBV5-4 combines with J gene TRBJ1-2; D unresolved. V gave up 2 bases and J gave up 0 bases, with 2 bases separating them. The CDR3 runs to 12 residues. Germline loops: CDR1 SGHNT, CDR2 YYREEE (reference sequence). CDR3 loop: CASSFTNYGYTF. In DNA form, the CDR3 reads TGTGCCAGCAGCTTTACTAACTATGGCTACACCTTC.

This chain links TRBV7-2 with TRBJ1-1; D remains ambiguous. CDR1 and CDR2 from the germline V gene are SGHTA and FQGNSA. This CDR3 comprises 13 residues. Deletions cut 5 bases from V and 4 bases from J, with 11 bases between. DNA for the CDR3: TGTGCCAGCAGCCTACGACCGGGCACTGAAGCTTTCTTT. Translated: CASSLRPGTEAFF.

This clone is a singleton in its sample. The V call is TRBV5-6, the J call TRBJ2-7; TRBD2 agrees at 8 bases. Per the germline V gene, CDR1 is SGHDT and CDR2 is YYEEEE. The ends lost 4 bases at V and 2 bases at J; junction bases unmatched: 5. The CDR3 is 14 residues long. CDR3 loop: CASSPGGETYEQYF. The CDR3 DNA follows: TGTGCCAGCAGCCCCGGGGGGGAGACCTACGAGCAGTACTTC.

V is TRBV6-4 and J is TRBJ2-3; TRBD1 aligns across 7 bases. Per the germline V gene, CDR1 is MRHNA and CDR2 is SNTAGT. The CDR3 runs to 15 residues. Trimming removed 5 bases from V and 1 base from J; junction bases left unmatched: 6. The CDR3 loop is CASSPRTGRTDTQYF. The CDR3 DNA reads as TGTGCCAGCAGTCCCCGGACAGGACGCACAGATACGCAGTATTTT.

This chain joins TRBV4-3 and TRBJ1-2; the D is unclear. Trimming removed 0 bases from V and 4 bases from J, with 12 bases in between. Germline values: CDR1 LGHNA, CDR2 YSLEER. The CDR3 contains 15 residues. The CDR3 bases are TGCGCCAGCAGCCAAGATCTCGTGACACCCTATGGCTACACCTTC. As protein: CASSQDLVTPYGYTF.

The table lists this clone with a count of one. Sequence at one end of the junction differs from germline and may be a read error. The CDR3 DNA follows: TGTGCTAGTGGTTTGGCATCGGGGACAGGCCTCACTGGGGCCAACGGCCTGACTTTC. Its translation is CASGLASGTGLTGANGLTF. This chain links TRBV12-5 with TRBJ2-6, with 8 positions matching TRBD1. In germline, CDR1 is LGHNT, CDR2 FRNRAP. The CDR3 length is 19 residues.

The V call is TRBV6-6, the J call TRBJ2-2, with a weak D call TRBD2 (5 bases). V was shortened by 0 bases and J by 6 bases, with 8 bases between the two germline ends. CDR1 and CDR2 from the germline V gene are MNHNY and SVGAGI (reference sequence). This CDR3 is 14 amino acids long. This CDR3 reads CASSYSRAPGELFF. The CDR3, as DNA: TGTGCCAGCAGTTACTCGAGGGCACCCGGGGAGCTGTTTTTT.

V is TRBV19 and J is TRBJ1-6; 9 bases map to TRBD1. The CDR3 totals 15 residues. Per the germline V gene, CDR1 is LNHDA and CDR2 is SQIVND (reference sequence). The V gene end was trimmed by 4 bases and the J gene end by 7 bases; junction bases not matched to a gene: 5. The chain's CDR3 is CASSTTGTGNSPLHF. The DNA of the CDR3 is TGTGCCAGTAGTACCACCGGGACAGGGAATTCACCCCTCCACTTT.

The chain uses TRBV4-2 and TRBJ2-5; 8 bases are a match to TRBD2. The trim removed 0 bases at V and 2 bases at J, leaving 8 bases unmatched. This CDR3 spans 17 amino acids. Germline CDR1 is LGHNA and CDR2 is YNFKEQ. The CDR3 spells CASSQEGGGLWQETQYF. As DNA, the CDR3 is TGTGCCAGCAGCCAAGAGGGCGGGGGGCTTTGGCAAGAGACCCAGTACTTC.

The chain carries TRBV5-1 and TRBJ2-4; 10 bases fit TRBD1. Germline V gives CDR1 SGHRS, CDR2 YFSETQ. CDR3 length: 15 residues. The junction had 5 bases not matched to a gene; V was cut back by 3 bases and J by 5 bases. This CDR3 is CASSYRTGGENIQYF. The CDR3 region has the DNA TGCGCCAGCAGCTACCGGACAGGGGGGGAAAACATTCAGTACTTC.

The V gene is TRBV19, the J gene TRBJ2-6; tentative D call: TRBD1 (5 bases). Trimming pared 1 base from V and 0 bases from J, leaving 13 bases between. Looked up from germline, CDR1 is LNHDA and CDR2 is SQIVND (reference sequence). The CDR3 is made up of 18 amino acids. CDR3 loop: CASSIVSQVLSGANVLTF. The DNA of the CDR3 is TGTGCCAGTAGTATAGTCTCACAGGTTCTCTCTGGGGCCAACGTCCTGACTTTC.

The gene calls are TRBV9 and TRBJ1-2; 8 nucleotides line up with TRBD1. V lost 3 bases, J lost 8 bases, and 12 bases stayed unmatched. The CDR3 runs 15 residues. CDR1 SGDLS and CDR2 YYNGEE come from the germline V gene. CDR3 sequence (DNA): TGTGCCAGCAGCGGAGGACACAGGGGGGGGCAAGGCTACACCTTC. It encodes CASSGGHRGGQGYTF. Together with reference TRBV9 and TRBJ1-2, the CDR3 gives the full variable domain: DSGVTQTPKHLITATGQRVTLRCSPRSGDLSVYWYQQSLDQGLQFLIQYYNGEERAKGNILERFSAQQFPDLHSELNLSSLELGDSALYFCASSGGHRGGQGYTFGSGTRLTVV.